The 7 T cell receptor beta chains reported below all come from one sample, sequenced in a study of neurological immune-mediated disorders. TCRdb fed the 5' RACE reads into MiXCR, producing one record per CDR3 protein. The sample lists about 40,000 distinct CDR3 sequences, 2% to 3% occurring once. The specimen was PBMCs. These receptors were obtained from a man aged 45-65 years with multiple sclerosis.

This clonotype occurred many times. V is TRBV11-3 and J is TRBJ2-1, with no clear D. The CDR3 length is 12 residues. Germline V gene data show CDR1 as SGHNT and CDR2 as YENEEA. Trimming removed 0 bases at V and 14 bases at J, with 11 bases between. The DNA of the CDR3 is TGTGCCAGCAGCTTAGATTCATGGGCGAAGTTCTTC. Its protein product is CASSLDSWAKFF.

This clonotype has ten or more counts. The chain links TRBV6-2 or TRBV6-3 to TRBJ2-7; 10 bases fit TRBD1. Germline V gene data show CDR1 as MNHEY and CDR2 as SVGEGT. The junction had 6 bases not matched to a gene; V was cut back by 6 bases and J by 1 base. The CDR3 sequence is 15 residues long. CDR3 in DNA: TGTGCCAGCAGAATAGACAGGGGGCTTTCCTACGAGCAGTACTTC. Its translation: CASRIDRGLSYEQYF.

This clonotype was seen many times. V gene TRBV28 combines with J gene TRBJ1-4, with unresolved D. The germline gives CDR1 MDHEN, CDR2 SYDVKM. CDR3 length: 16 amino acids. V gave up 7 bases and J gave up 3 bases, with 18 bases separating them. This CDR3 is CASIPRRRRANEKLFF. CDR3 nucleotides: TGTGCCAGCATCCCGCGGAGGCGTAGGGCTAATGAAAAACTGTTTTTT.

The CDR3, as DNA: TGTGCCAGCCAAGAATCGACAGGCTCTGGAAACACCATATATTTT. It is translated as CASQESTGSGNTIYF. The chain combines TRBV28 with TRBJ1-3, with a tentative D call TRBD1 (6 bases). V lost 8 bases and J 0 bases, leaving 14 bases between the germline ends. This CDR3 contains 15 residues. Germline V gene sequence: CDR1 MDHEN, CDR2 SYDVKM.

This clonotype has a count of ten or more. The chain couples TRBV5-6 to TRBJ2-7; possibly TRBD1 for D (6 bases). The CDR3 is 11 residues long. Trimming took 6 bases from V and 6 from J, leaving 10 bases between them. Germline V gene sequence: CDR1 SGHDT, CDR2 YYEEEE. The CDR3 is CASTRGGEQYF. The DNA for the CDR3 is TGTGCCAGCACCAGGGGTGGCGAGCAGTACTTC.

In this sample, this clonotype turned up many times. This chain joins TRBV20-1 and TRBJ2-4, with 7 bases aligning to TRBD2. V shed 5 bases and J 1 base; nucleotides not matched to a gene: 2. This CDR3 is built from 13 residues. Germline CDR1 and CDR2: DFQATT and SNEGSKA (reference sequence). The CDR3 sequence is CSAPAGAKNIQYF. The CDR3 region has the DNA TGCAGTGCTCCAGCGGGGGCCAAAAACATTCAGTACTTC.

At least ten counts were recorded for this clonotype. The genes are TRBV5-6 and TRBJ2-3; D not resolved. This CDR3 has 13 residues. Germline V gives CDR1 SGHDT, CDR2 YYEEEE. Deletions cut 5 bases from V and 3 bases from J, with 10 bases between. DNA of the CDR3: TGTGCCAGCAGTTATGCTCCAACAGATACGCAGTATTTT. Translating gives CASSYAPTDTQYF.